The clone carrying this T cell receptor beta chain was seen a handful of times. Its specificity is unknown. The germline gives CDR1 MNHEY, CDR2 SMNVEV (reference sequence). V gave up 0 bases and J gave up 6 bases; unmatched junction bases: 9. The CDR3 totals 16 residues. The PCR made use of 60 Vbeta and 13 Jbeta primers. Data came from immunoSEQ multiplex PCR; TCRdb stores just in-frame clones and leaves some out. The sample holds more than 95,000 clones, 83% seen once. These data belong to a study of cytomegalovirus exposure and HLA in healthy donors. General study findings and limits: About 87% or about 30% of the time was how often most TCR beta V segments were productive, according to an earlier analysis.

As for the donors, each was a healthy bone marrow donor. This TCR came from a man aged 18 to 30 in good health and CMV-seronegative. The sample was PBMCs. The V gene is TRBV27, the J gene TRBJ2-7; 9 bases agree with TRBD1. The CDR3: CASSLSLPGQGTEQYF. The CDR3 DNA is TGTGCCAGCAGTTTATCCCTCCCGGGACAGGGTACCGAGCAGTACTTC.